This TCR beta chain is from a study of blood T cells in healthy people across ages. General study results and limits: Comparison with aged donors showed that long-lived donors had more naive CD4+ cells and higher diversity. PBMCs went unsorted, and a conclusive naive versus antigen-experienced comparison was therefore prevented.

Turning to this clonotype: Antigen unknown.

Primers used in a second PCR of about 6 to 11 cycles were a sample-barcoded 5' primer and a J-beta primer mix. Every sample produced at least 2.5 million CDR3-containing paired-end reads. TCRdb processed the 5' RACE reads anew with MiXCR; each CDR3 protein has one entry. Of around 650,000 distinct CDR3 sequences listed, about 32% are singletons. With 0 bases removed from V and 12 bases from J, the gap between germline ends came to 24 bases. Germline CDR1 is MGHRA and CDR2 is YSYEKL. This CDR3 is built from 17 residues. This clonotype originated in an elderly woman in good health. The sample taken for sequencing was blood. The J gene is TRBJ2-1, the V gene TRBV4-1; D is unresolved. The CDR3 is CASSQDYPPDLVQAQFF. For the CDR3, the DNA is TGCGCCAGCAGCCAAGATTATCCCCCGGACCTAGTTCAGGCGCAGTTCTTC.